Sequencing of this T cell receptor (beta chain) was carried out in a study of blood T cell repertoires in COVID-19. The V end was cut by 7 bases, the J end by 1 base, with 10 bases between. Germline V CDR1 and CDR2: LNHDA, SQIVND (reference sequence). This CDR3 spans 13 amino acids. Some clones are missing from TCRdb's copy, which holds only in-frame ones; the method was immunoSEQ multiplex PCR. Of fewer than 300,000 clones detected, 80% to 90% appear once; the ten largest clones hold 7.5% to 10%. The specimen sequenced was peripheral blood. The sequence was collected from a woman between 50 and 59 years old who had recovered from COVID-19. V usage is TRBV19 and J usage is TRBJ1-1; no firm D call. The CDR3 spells CASNNSPNTEAFF. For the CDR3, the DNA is TGTGCCAGTAATAACAGCCCGAACACTGAAGCTTTCTTT.